The TCR beta chain described here comes from a study of T-cell reconstitution after alpha-beta-depleted transplantation in children. Overall study results and limits: Alpha-beta T cells about two months after transplant reportedly derived from several hundred expanded graft clones.

A remark on this clonotype: The antigen is unknown.

The authors prepared the TCRbeta library with unique molecular identifiers. MiXCR, applied by TCRdb to the PCR reads, yields one record per CDR3 protein. The sample has about 980,000 distinct CDR3 sequences, roughly 29% seen once; the top ten hold 28%. This TCR came from a boy in the first two years of life who had a stem cell transplant for SCID, so the T cells may come from the graft donor. The sample consisted of PBMCs, mostly from graft donor cells, taken 360 days after TCRalphabeta/CD19-depleted stem cell transplant.

The CDR3 loop reads CASSLLWDGGWFGEQFF. In DNA form, the CDR3 reads TGTGCCAGCAGCTTATTGTGGGACGGGGGGTGGTTCGGTGAGCAGTTCTTC. This chain uses TRBV11-2 with TRBJ2-1; 7 nucleotides agree with TRBD2. This CDR3 is 17 amino acids long. Germline CDR1 SGHAT, CDR2 FQNNGV. Losses at the gene ends were 2 bases for V and 9 bases for J; bases not matched to a gene: 16.